The sequence of this T cell receptor (beta chain) was determined in a study of cytomegalovirus exposure and HLA in healthy donors. Whole-study findings and limits: There were some V segments, including TRBV6-2 and TRBV6-3, excluded as indistinguishable. Across HLA loci, a later analysis found differing TCR association rates, with DRB1 most and HLA-C fewest. The number of N-insertions in an Asian-associated ancestry cluster was reportedly below the approximately 600-donor mean in a later analysis. What a later analysis showed was that several of the most significant clusters appeared linked to common viral pathogens.

As regards this clone: Its matching antigen is unknown.

This CDR3 comprises 16 residues. The V and J ends lost 1 base and 2 bases respectively, with 14 bases between them. Germline loops: CDR1 SGHAT, CDR2 FQNNGV. Researchers ran the PCR with 60 Vbeta and 13 Jbeta primers. Clones were sequenced by immunoSEQ multiplex PCR, and TCRdb holds only the in-frame ones, with some missing. This table has roughly 98,000 clones, around 70% appearing once. The chain combines TRBV11-2 with TRBJ1-1; maybe TRBD1 (6 bases). The sequence came from a man aged 50 or older in good health and CMV-seronegative. The sequenced sample consisted of PBMCs. This CDR3 reads CASSLGWTAKNTEAFF. The CDR3 bases are TGTGCCAGCAGCTTAGGGTGGACAGCTAAAAACACTGAAGCTTTCTTT.